This T cell receptor beta chain was captured in a study of CD8+ T cells in alopecia areata. Study results and caveats: Compared with mice, patients displayed less clear TCR sharing, possibly for HLA-related reasons.

The CDR3 runs to 13 residues. V was cut by 3 bases and J by 7 bases, with 10 bases left in between. Germline CDR1 MDHEN, CDR2 SYDVKM. Only a few counts were recorded for this clone. Its target is not known. In each case, RNA was isolated and then reverse transcribed into cDNA as the sequencing template. Data came from immunoSEQ multiplex PCR; TCRdb stores just in-frame clones and leaves some out. In the table there are 100,000 to 150,000 clones, around three fifths of which are singletons. The V and J genes are TRBV28 and TRBJ1-3; the D is unclear. This clonotype was sampled from a human donor with alopecia areata. The starting material was CD4+ T cells sorted from blood, obtained at week 0. The CDR3, as DNA: TGTGCCAGCAGTTTGCCACGCGGCAACACCATATATTTT. It specifies CASSLPRGNTIYF.